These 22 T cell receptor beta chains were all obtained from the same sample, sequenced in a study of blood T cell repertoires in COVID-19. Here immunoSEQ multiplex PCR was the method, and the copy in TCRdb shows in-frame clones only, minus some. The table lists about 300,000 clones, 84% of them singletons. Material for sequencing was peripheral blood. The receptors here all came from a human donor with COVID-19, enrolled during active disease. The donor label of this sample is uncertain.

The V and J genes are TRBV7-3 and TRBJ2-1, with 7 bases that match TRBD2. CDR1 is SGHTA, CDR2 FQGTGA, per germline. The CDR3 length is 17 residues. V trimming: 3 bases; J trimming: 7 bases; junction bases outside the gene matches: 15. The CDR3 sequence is CASSLPLGGGPQNEQFF. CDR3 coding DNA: TGTGCCAGCAGCTTGCCTTTGGGGGGAGGGCCCCAGAATGAGCAGTTCTTC.

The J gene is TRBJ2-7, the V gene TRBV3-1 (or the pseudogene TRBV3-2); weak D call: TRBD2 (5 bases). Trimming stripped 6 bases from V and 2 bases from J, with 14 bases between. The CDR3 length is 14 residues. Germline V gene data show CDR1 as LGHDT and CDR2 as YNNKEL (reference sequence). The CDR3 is CASRRSASAYEQYF. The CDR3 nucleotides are TGTGCCAGCAGGCGTAGCGCCTCAGCCTACGAGCAGTACTTC.

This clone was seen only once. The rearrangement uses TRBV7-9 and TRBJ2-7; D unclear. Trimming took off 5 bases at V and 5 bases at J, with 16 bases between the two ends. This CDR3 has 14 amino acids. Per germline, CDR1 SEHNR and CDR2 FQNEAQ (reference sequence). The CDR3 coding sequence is TGTGCCAGCAGCCTAGTGAGATCGGTGAACGAGCAGTACTTC. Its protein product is CASSLVRSVNEQYF.

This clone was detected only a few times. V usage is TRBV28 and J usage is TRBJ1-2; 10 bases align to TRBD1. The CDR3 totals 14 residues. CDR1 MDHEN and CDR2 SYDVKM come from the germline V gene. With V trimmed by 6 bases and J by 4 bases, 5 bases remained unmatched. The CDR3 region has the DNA TGTGCCAGCAGCCGCGGGGACAGGGGCTATGGCTACACCTTC. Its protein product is CASSRGDRGYGYTF.

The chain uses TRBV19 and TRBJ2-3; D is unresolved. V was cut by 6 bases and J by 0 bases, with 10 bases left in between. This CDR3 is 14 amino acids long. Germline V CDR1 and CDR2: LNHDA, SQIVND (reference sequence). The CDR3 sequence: CASRFQASTDTQYF. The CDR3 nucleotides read TGTGCCAGTAGATTCCAGGCTAGCACAGATACGCAGTATTTT.

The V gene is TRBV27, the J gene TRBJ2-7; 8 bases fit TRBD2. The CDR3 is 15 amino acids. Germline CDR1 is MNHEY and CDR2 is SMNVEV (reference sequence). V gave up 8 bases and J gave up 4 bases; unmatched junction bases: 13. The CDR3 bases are TGTGCCAGCTCGAAACGGGAGGGCGGTTTGTACGAGCAGTACTTC. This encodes CASSKREGGLYEQYF.

CDR3 nucleotide sequence: TGTGCCAGCAGTTGGGGCAGTCTTACTGAAGCTTTCTTT. Amino acids: CASSWGSLTEAFF. The J gene is TRBJ1-1, the V gene TRBV28, with TRBD1 as a possible D gene (5 bases). The germline V gene encodes CDR1 MDHEN and CDR2 SYDVKM. The CDR3 is made up of 13 amino acids. V was trimmed by 4 bases and J by 5 bases, leaving 11 bases between them.

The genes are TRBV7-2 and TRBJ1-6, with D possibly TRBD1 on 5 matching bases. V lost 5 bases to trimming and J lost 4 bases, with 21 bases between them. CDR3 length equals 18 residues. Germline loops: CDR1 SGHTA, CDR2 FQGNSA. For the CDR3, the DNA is TGTGCCAGCAGCCGTGTCCAGGGTGGGGGGGGATATAATTCACCCCTCCACTTT. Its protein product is CASSRVQGGGGYNSPLHF.

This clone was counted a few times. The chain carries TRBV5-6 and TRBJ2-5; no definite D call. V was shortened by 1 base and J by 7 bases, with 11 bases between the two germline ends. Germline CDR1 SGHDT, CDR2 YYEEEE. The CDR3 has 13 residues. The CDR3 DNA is TGTGCCAGCAGCTTGACTCCTCTCGGGACCCAGTACTTC. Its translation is CASSLTPLGTQYF.

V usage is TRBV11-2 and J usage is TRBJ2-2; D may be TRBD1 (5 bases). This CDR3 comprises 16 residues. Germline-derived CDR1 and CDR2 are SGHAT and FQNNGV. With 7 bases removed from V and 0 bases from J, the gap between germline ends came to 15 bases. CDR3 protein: CASILGARTNTGELFF. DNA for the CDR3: TGTGCCAGCATCCTTGGGGCGCGGACGAACACCGGGGAGCTGTTTTTT.

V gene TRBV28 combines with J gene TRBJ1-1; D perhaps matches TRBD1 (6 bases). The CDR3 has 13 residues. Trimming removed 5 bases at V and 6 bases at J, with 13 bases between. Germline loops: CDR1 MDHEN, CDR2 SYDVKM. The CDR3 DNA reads TGTGCCAGCAGTGATACAGGGTTCGCTGAAGCTTTCTTT. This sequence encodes CASSDTGFAEAFF. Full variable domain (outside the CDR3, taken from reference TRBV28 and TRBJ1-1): DVKVTQSSRYLVKRTGEKVFLECVQDMDHENMFWYRQDPGLGLRLIYFSYDVKMKEKGDIPEGYSVSREKKERFSLILESASTNQTSMYLCASSDTGFAEAFFGQGTRLTVV.

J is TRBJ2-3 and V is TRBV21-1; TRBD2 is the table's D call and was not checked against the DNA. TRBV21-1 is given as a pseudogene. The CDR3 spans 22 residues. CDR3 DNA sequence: TGTGCCAGCAGCCAGGACCAGAGAACCGGGACTAGCGGGAGTAGGTTCACAGATACGCAGTATTTT. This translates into CASSQDQRTGTSGSRFTDTQYF.

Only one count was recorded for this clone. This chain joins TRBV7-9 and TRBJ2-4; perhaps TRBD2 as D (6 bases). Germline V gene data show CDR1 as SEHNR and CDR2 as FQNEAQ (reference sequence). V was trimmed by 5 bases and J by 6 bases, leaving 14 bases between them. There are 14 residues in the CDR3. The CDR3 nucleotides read TGTGCCAGCAGCCAAGAGGTCGGGGGAAACATTCAGTACTTC. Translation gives CASSQEVGGNIQYF. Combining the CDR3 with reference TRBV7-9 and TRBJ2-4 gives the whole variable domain DTGVSQNPRHKITKRGQNVTFRCDPISEHNRLYWYRQTLGQGPEFLTYFQNEAQLEKSRLLSDRFSAERPKGSFSTLEIQRTEQGDSAMYLCASSQEVGGNIQYFGAGTRLSVL.

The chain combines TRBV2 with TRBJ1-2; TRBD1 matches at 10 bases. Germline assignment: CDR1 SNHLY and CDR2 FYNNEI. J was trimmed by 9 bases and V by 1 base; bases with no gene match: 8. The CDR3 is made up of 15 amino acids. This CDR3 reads CASSEEEDRGSSYTF. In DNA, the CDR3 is TGTGCCAGCAGTGAAGAGGAGGACAGGGGGTCGAGCTACACCTTC.

In nucleotides, the CDR3 is TGTGCCAGCAGCCCGACTGGGGAGACCCAGTACTTC. This gives the protein CASSPTGETQYF. The chain joins TRBV3-1 (or the pseudogene TRBV3-2) to TRBJ2-5; D unresolved. Looked up from germline, CDR1 is LGHDT and CDR2 is YNNKEL (reference sequence). The CDR3 runs to 12 residues. Trimming left V 4 bases short and J 5 bases short, with 8 bases between.

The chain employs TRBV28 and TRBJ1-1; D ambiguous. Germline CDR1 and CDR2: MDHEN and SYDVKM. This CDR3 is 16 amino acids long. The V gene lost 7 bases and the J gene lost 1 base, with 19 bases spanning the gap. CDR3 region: CASTLEGWSPNTEAFF. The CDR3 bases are TGTGCCAGCACCTTGGAGGGTTGGAGCCCGAACACTGAAGCTTTCTTT.

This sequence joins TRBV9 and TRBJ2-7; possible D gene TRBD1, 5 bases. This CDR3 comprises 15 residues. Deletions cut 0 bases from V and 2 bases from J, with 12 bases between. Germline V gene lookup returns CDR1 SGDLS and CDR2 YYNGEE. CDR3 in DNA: TGTGCCAGCAGCGTAGGTTCGACAGTAACCTACGAGCAGTACTTC. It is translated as CASSVGSTVTYEQYF. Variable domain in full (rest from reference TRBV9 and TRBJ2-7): DSGVTQTPKHLITATGQRVTLRCSPRSGDLSVYWYQQSLDQGLQFLIQYYNGEERAKGNILERFSAQQFPDLHSELNLSSLELGDSALYFCASSVGSTVTYEQYFGPGTRLTVT.

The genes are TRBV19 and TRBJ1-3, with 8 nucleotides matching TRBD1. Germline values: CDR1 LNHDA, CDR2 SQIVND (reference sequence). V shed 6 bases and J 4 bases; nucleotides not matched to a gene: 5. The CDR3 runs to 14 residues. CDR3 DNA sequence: TGTGCCAGTAGGGACAGGGTGACGGGAAACACCATATATTTT. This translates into CASRDRVTGNTIYF.

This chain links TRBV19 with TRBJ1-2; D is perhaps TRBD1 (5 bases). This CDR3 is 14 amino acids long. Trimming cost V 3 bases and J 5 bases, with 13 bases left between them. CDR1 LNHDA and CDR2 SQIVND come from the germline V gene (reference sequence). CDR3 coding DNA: TGTGCCAGTAGTATGTTAGGGGCGGAGTATGGCTACACCTTC. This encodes CASSMLGAEYGYTF. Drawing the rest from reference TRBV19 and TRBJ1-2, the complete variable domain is DGGITQSPKYLFRKEGQNVTLSCEQNLNHDAMYWYRQDPGQGLRLIYYSQIVNDFQKGDIAEGYSVSREKKESFPLTVTSAQKNPTAFYLCASSMLGAEYGYTFGSGTRLTVV.

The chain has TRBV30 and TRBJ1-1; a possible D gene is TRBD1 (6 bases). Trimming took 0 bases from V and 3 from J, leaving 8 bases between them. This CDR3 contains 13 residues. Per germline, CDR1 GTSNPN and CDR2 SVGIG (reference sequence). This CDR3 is CAWSVGGHTEAFF. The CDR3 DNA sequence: TGTGCCTGGAGTGTAGGGGGACACACTGAAGCTTTCTTT.

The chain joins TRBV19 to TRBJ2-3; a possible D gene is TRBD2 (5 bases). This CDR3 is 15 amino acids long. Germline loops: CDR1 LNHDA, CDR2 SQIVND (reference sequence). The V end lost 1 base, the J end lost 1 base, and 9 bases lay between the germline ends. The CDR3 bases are TGTGCCAGTAGTATAGGAGAGGGAGGCACAGATACGCAGTATTTT. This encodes CASSIGEGGTDTQYF.

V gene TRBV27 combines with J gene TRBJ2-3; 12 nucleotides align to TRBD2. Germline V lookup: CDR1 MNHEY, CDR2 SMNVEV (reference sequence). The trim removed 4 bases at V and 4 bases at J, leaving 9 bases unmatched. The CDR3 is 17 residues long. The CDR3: CASSSRLAGVFADTQYF. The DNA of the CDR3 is TGTGCCAGCAGTTCCCGACTAGCGGGAGTGTTCGCAGATACGCAGTATTTT.